Shown below are 22 T cell receptor beta chains from a single sample sequenced in a study of shared clonotypes between healthy human individuals. Positively selected for CCR7, the CD45RO-negative cells used as naive CD8 cells excluded terminally differentiated effector memory CD45RA+ cells. Repertoires were generated with immunoSEQ multiplex PCR, while TCRdb's copy carries only in-frame clones and drops some. The table records around 1.9 million clones, 93% of them present only once. Sequences were obtained from naive CD8+ T cells from PBMCs. Receptors were obtained from a man aged 18 to 30 in good health. Some clones in this sample may be carry-over from other donors' samples.

V is TRBV4-1 and J is TRBJ2-7; no clear D gene. The CDR3 extends over 15 amino acids. Germline lookup yields CDR1 MGHRA and CDR2 YSYEKL. The V end lost 0 bases, the J end lost 0 bases, and 9 bases lay between the germline ends. The CDR3, as DNA: TGCGCCAGCAGCCAAGATCTCACGGACTCCTACGAGCAGTACTTC. The encoded protein is CASSQDLTDSYEQYF.

The chain recombines TRBV10-1 with TRBJ2-4, with TRBD1 identical over 7 bases. The CDR3 runs 16 residues. Trimming at V came to 3 bases and at J to 4 bases, leaving 9 bases not matched to a gene. The V gene's germline CDR1 is WNHNN and CDR2 SYGVQD (reference sequence). The CDR3 protein is CASSERGPSAKNIQYF. CDR3 sequence (DNA): TGCGCCAGCAGTGAAAGGGGGCCCTCGGCTAAAAACATTCAGTACTTC.

This clone was detected only once. The chain couples TRBV6-5 to TRBJ2-7; D is possibly TRBD1 (5 bases). This CDR3 contains 15 residues. Trimming stripped 7 bases from V and 5 bases from J, with 21 bases between. The germline V gene has CDR1 MNHEY and CDR2 SVGAGI. This CDR3 reads CASTDSTDGYNEQYF. CDR3 in DNA: TGTGCCAGCACAGATTCGACAGATGGGTACAACGAGCAGTACTTC.

This clone is a singleton in its sample. V and J are TRBV4-1 and TRBJ2-1; 8 bases are a match to TRBD2. CDR3 length: 16 amino acids. Trimming removed 1 base from V and 9 bases from J; junction bases left unmatched: 11. Germline V gene sequence: CDR1 MGHRA, CDR2 YSYEKL. This CDR3 is CASSQVAGGFRAEQFF. In nucleotides, the CDR3 is TGCGCCAGCAGCCAAGTTGCGGGAGGCTTTAGGGCTGAGCAGTTCTTC.

The V call is TRBV9, the J call TRBJ1-5, with D maybe TRBD1 (5 bases). Deletions cut 1 base from V and 5 bases from J, with 7 bases between. This CDR3 has 13 residues. Germline V gene lookup returns CDR1 SGDLS and CDR2 YYNGEE. CDR3 nucleotide sequence: TGTGCCAGCAGCGTACAGGGTCATCAGCCCCAGCATTTT. Translation gives CASSVQGHQPQHF.

This chain connects TRBV30 to TRBJ1-2; TRBD1 is a possible D gene (5 bases). The CDR3 is made up of 17 amino acids. The germline CDR1 and CDR2 sequences are GTSNPN and SVGIG (reference sequence). V was shortened by 0 bases and J by 7 bases, with 24 bases between the two germline ends. The CDR3 sequence is CAWSVAFPGPPIGGYTF. Written as DNA, the CDR3 is TGTGCCTGGAGTGTCGCCTTTCCGGGACCGCCGATCGGTGGCTACACCTTC.

The V and J genes are TRBV5-1 and TRBJ2-3; a possible D gene is TRBD1 (5 bases). V was trimmed by 5 bases and J by 2 bases, leaving 15 bases between them. The CDR3 loop spans 15 amino acids. Germline V lookup: CDR1 SGHRS, CDR2 YFSETQ. CDR3 sequence (DNA): TGCGCCAGCAGACAGGACGGGCTCTACACAGATACGCAGTATTTT. It is translated as CASRQDGLYTDTQYF.

This clone was detected only once. This rearrangement joins TRBV6-1 to TRBJ1-1, with unresolved D. This CDR3 has 12 amino acids. V lost 8 bases to trimming and J lost 2 bases, with 9 bases between them. The germline V gene has CDR1 MNHNS and CDR2 SASEGT. CDR3 nucleotide sequence: TGTGCCAGCGAGCTAATTAACACTGAAGCTTTCTTT. It specifies CASELINTEAFF.

The V call is TRBV28, the J call TRBJ2-1; no clear D gene. Trimming took off 1 base at V and 8 bases at J, with 18 bases between the two ends. Germline loops: CDR1 MDHEN, CDR2 SYDVKM. The CDR3 has 16 residues. This chain's CDR3 is CASSLLGTVSQYEQFF. The DNA for the CDR3 is TGTGCCAGCAGTTTATTGGGAACAGTTTCACAATATGAGCAGTTCTTC.

V gene TRBV5-6 combines with J gene TRBJ2-7, with 9 bases that match TRBD2. The J segment lost 2 bases and the V segment lost 1 base, leaving 4 bases of the junction unmatched. The CDR3 runs 15 residues. From germline, CDR1 is SGHDT and CDR2 YYEEEE. The CDR3 loop is CASSLMTSGTYEQYF. In DNA, the CDR3 is TGTGCCAGCAGCTTGATGACTAGCGGCACCTACGAGCAGTACTTC.

About this clone: Within the sample, other DNA sequences also encode this same CDR3. The chain links TRBV19 to TRBJ2-7, with 7 nucleotides matching TRBD2. The germline CDR1 and CDR2 sequences are LNHDA and SQIVND (reference sequence). The CDR3 is made up of 13 amino acids. Unmatched junction bases numbered 7, after V lost 8 bases and J lost 3 bases. As DNA, the CDR3 is TGTGCCAGTTCCCCTAGCGGCAACTACGAGCAGTACTTC. This codes for CASSPSGNYEQYF.

The chain joins TRBV15 to TRBJ1-1; D gene unclear. The ends were cut back, 1 base at V and 4 bases at J, with 10 bases in the middle. CDR3 length: 14 residues. Germline V lookup: CDR1 LNHNV, CDR2 YYDKDF (reference sequence). DNA for the CDR3: TGTGCCACCAGCAGAGTAGAGAGCGGCACTGAAGCTTTCTTT. It codes for CATSRVESGTEAFF.

The rearrangement uses TRBV4-1 and TRBJ2-1; TRBD2 matches 8 bases. Germline assignment: CDR1 MGHRA and CDR2 YSYEKL. The V segment lost 4 bases and the J segment 1 base; nucleotides outside the gene matches: 6. This CDR3 region has 16 residues. CDR3 residues: CASSLGRAGSYNEQFF. The CDR3 bases are TGCGCCAGCAGCCTCGGGAGGGCCGGATCCTACAATGAGCAGTTCTTC.

The V gene is TRBV6-5, the J gene TRBJ1-1, with D possibly being TRBD1 (5 bases). CDR1 and CDR2 from the germline V gene are MNHEY and SVGAGI. V lost 6 bases and J lost 0, with 11 bases in between. There are 14 residues in the CDR3. DNA of the CDR3: TGTGCCAGCAGGTCCGGGACGGTGAACACTGAAGCTTTCTTT. Amino acids: CASRSGTVNTEAFF.

The chain recombines TRBV19 with TRBJ2-1; 10 positions match TRBD2. The germline gives CDR1 LNHDA, CDR2 SQIVND (reference sequence). V trimming: 4 bases; J trimming: 4 bases; junction bases outside the gene matches: 7. The CDR3 has 16 amino acids. This chain's CDR3 is CASSRQREGQYNEQFF. CDR3 in DNA: TGTGCCAGTAGTAGACAGCGGGAGGGCCAATACAATGAGCAGTTCTTC.

This sequence joins TRBV5-8 and TRBJ2-5, with 7 bases identical to TRBD1. The length of the CDR3 is 13 residues. From germline, CDR1 is SGHTS and CDR2 YDEGEE. The V segment lost 7 bases and the J segment 3 bases; nucleotides outside the gene matches: 6. In DNA, the CDR3 is TGTGCCAGCCCTGGGACAGTTAAAGAGACCCAGTACTTC. This encodes CASPGTVKETQYF. Using reference TRBV5-8 and TRBJ2-5 for the parts outside the CDR3, the full variable domain is EAGVTQSPTHLIKTRGQQATLRCSPISGHTSVYWYQQALGLGLQFLLWYDEGEERNRGNFPPRFSGRQFPNYSSELNVNALELEDSALYLCASPGTVKETQYFGPGTRLLVL.

The gene calls are TRBV4-1 and TRBJ1-4; TRBD1 aligns across 10 bases. Germline CDR1 is MGHRA and CDR2 is YSYEKL. The CDR3 is 15 residues long. Trimming removed 3 bases from V and 8 bases from J; junction bases left unmatched: 6. CDR3 nucleotide sequence: TGCGCCAGCAGCCAGGGACAGGGGATCGGAGAAAAACTGTTTTTT. Its translation: CASSQGQGIGEKLFF.

The chain has TRBV27 and TRBJ2-1; 9 bases are shared with TRBD2. V was pared by 6 bases and J by 4 bases, with 7 bases of the junction left unmatched. Germline CDR1 and CDR2: MNHEY and SMNVEV (reference sequence). The CDR3 is 15 residues long. DNA for the CDR3: TGTGCCAGCAGCCCCGAAGCGGGAGGATACAATGAGCAGTTCTTC. Encoded protein: CASSPEAGGYNEQFF.

The chain carries TRBV5-4 and TRBJ1-2; TRBD1 is a possible D gene (5 bases). There are 18 residues in the CDR3. Germline CDR1 is SGHNT and CDR2 is YYREEE (reference sequence). The V and J ends lost 0 bases and 0 bases respectively, with 18 bases between them. CDR3 in DNA: TGTGCCAGCAGCTTGGTGGCAGGGCGGAATACAGCTAACTATGGCTACACCTTC. Translating gives CASSLVAGRNTANYGYTF.

This clone has only a few counts. The rearrangement links TRBV7-9 to TRBJ1-1; D uncertain. The CDR3 has 12 amino acids. Trimming shortened V by 5 bases and J by 6 bases, and 10 bases separated the two germline ends. Per the germline V gene, CDR1 is SEHNR and CDR2 is FQNEAQ (reference sequence). CDR3 amino acids: CASSGIGAEAFF. The CDR3 DNA is TGTGCCAGCAGCGGAATCGGGGCTGAAGCTTTCTTT.

This chain joins TRBV7-3 and TRBJ2-1; D unclear. The CDR3 consists of 15 residues. The V end lost 6 bases, the J end lost 8 bases, and 20 bases lay between the germline ends. CDR1 and CDR2 from the germline V gene are SGHTA and FQGTGA. As DNA, the CDR3 is TGTGCCAGCAGTCCGGGCCTTTCTTTTGCGGATGAGCAGTTCTTC. This sequence encodes CASSPGLSFADEQFF.

CDR3 DNA sequence: TGTGCCAGCAGCCAAAATGGGTATGAGCAGTTCTTC. It translates to CASSQNGYEQFF. The chain employs TRBV11-2 and TRBJ2-1; the D is unclear. The length of the CDR3 is 12 residues. Germline loops: CDR1 SGHAT, CDR2 FQNNGV. The ends were cut back, 5 bases at V and 8 bases at J, with 10 bases in the middle. The full variable domain, its missing parts supplied by reference TRBV11-2 and TRBJ2-1, is EAGVAQSPRYKIIEKRQSVAFWCNPISGHATLYWYQQILGQGPKLLIQFQNNGVVDDSQLPKDRFSAERLKGVDSTLKIQPAKLEDSAVYLCASSQNGYEQFFGPGTRLTVL.